A single sample is the source of the 21 T cell receptor beta chains below, sequenced in a study of blood T cell repertoires in COVID-19. Clones were read by immunoSEQ multiplex PCR, and TCRdb kept only the in-frame ones, dropping some. Among under 450,000 clones, 89% were seen once, and the ten largest hold 1.5% to 1.8%. Sequenced material: peripheral blood. These receptors were obtained from a woman aged 40 to 50 with COVID-19, enrolled during active disease.

The chain combines TRBV3-1 (or the pseudogene TRBV3-2) with TRBJ1-5; the D is unclear. The CDR3 loop spans 15 amino acids. Trimming cost V 1 base and J 1 base, with 8 bases left between them. Germline assignment: CDR1 LGHDT and CDR2 YNNKEL (reference sequence). The CDR3 DNA reads as TGTGCCAGCAGCCAAGCGGGTAGCAGCAATCAGCCCCAGCATTTT. This translates into CASSQAGSSNQPQHF.

J is TRBJ2-7 and V is TRBV29-1, with 10 bases fitting TRBD1. This CDR3 has 15 residues. After removal of 0 bases from V and 9 bases from J, the junction contained 11 bases not matched to a gene. In germline, CDR1 is SQVTM, CDR2 ANQGSEA. CDR3 amino acids: CSVEDQDRGGFGQYF. The CDR3 DNA sequence: TGCAGCGTTGAAGATCAGGACAGGGGGGGATTTGGGCAGTACTTC.

This chain links TRBV10-3 with TRBJ2-7; no reliable D call. CDR3 length: 13 amino acids. Germline V gene data show CDR1 as ENHRY and CDR2 as SYGVKD. Trimming stripped 8 bases from V and 2 bases from J, with 13 bases between. The CDR3 spells CAIGQPPPYEQYF. DNA of the CDR3: TGTGCCATCGGGCAGCCACCCCCCTACGAGCAGTACTTC.

The chain uses TRBV5-5 and TRBJ1-6, with TRBD1 matching over 12 bases. V shed 0 bases and J 9 bases; nucleotides not matched to a gene: 13. This CDR3 comprises 19 residues. Germline CDR1 is SGHKS and CDR2 is YYEKEE (reference sequence). CDR3 protein: CASSLVALSGTGGLSPLHF. The CDR3 DNA reads as TGTGCCAGCAGCTTGGTAGCGCTTTCCGGGACAGGGGGCCTTTCACCCCTCCACTTT.

This chain connects TRBV15 to TRBJ1-1; 10 nucleotides match TRBD1. Germline V lookup: CDR1 LNHNV, CDR2 YYDKDF (reference sequence). Unmatched junction bases numbered 6, after V lost 0 bases and J lost 11 bases. The CDR3 runs 14 residues. The CDR3 DNA is TGTGCCACCAGCAGAGACAGGACAGGGGGTTGGGCTTTCTTT. This gives the protein CATSRDRTGGWAFF.

CDR3 region: CASSLERTGGHQPQHF. The CDR3 DNA reads as TGTGCCAGCAGCTTAGAAAGGACAGGGGGCCATCAGCCCCAGCATTTT. This chain uses TRBV7-2 with TRBJ1-5; 11 nucleotides match TRBD1. J gave up 5 bases and V 1 base, and 4 bases lay outside the gene matches. This CDR3 is 16 amino acids long. The germline gives CDR1 SGHTA, CDR2 FQGNSA.

This chain uses TRBV14 with TRBJ2-7; D remains unclear. V was trimmed by 1 base and J by 4 bases, leaving 8 bases between them. Germline V gene data show CDR1 as SGHDN and CDR2 as FVKESK. The CDR3 spans 13 residues. Written as DNA, the CDR3 is TGTGCCAGCAGCCAAGTCCTACCATACGAGCAGTACTTC. Protein: CASSQVLPYEQYF.

J is TRBJ2-1 and V is TRBV11-3, with D perhaps matching TRBD2 (6 bases). CDR3 length equals 15 residues. CDR1 is SGHNT, CDR2 YENEEA, per germline. Trimming stripped 0 bases from V and 7 bases from J, with 13 bases between. For the CDR3, the DNA is TGTGCCAGCAGCTTAGACGGTCTCCGGGGGAATGAGCAGTTCTTC. Residues: CASSLDGLRGNEQFF.

On this clone: Other DNA variants within this sample encode the same CDR3. The chain uses TRBV2 and TRBJ1-6; D is uncertain. Between the trimmed V and J ends, which lost 0 bases and 7 bases, there was a span of 7 bases. Per germline, CDR1 SNHLY and CDR2 FYNNEI. The CDR3 has 14 amino acids. The CDR3, as DNA: TGTGCCAGCAGTGAAGCGCGTACGAATTCACCCCTCCACTTT. It translates to CASSEARTNSPLHF. Full variable domain (rest looked up from reference TRBV2 and TRBJ1-6): EPEVTQTPSHQVTQMGQEVILRCVPISNHLYFYWYRQILGQKVEFLVSFYNNEISEKSEIFDDQFSVERPDGSNFTLKIRSTKLEDSAMYFCASSEARTNSPLHFGNGTRLTVT.

This chain joins TRBV3-1 (or the pseudogene TRBV3-2) and TRBJ1-3; 7 nucleotides agree with TRBD1. The CDR3 length is 14 residues. Germline-derived CDR1 and CDR2 are LGHDT and YNNKEL (reference sequence). With 7 bases clipped from V and 1 base from J, the junction kept 4 bases outside the gene matches. The CDR3 DNA reads as TGTGCCAGCACCCGACAGGGTTCTGGAAACACCATATATTTT. Its protein product is CASTRQGSGNTIYF.

The rearrangement uses TRBV6-1 and TRBJ2-3; TRBD2 matches at 12 bases. V gave up 3 bases and J gave up 5 bases; unmatched junction bases: 3. The CDR3 totals 15 residues. Germline loops: CDR1 MNHNS, CDR2 SASEGT. CDR3 in amino acids: CASSELAGGVDTQYF. The CDR3, as DNA: TGTGCCAGCAGTGAGCTAGCGGGAGGGGTAGATACGCAGTATTTT.

This clone was picked up a small number of times. The chain is built from TRBV7-9 and TRBJ1-5; possibly TRBD1 for D (6 bases). Trimming stripped 5 bases from V and 1 base from J, with 12 bases between. CDR1 SEHNR and CDR2 FQNEAQ come from the germline V gene (reference sequence). This CDR3 is 15 amino acids long. This CDR3 reads CASSPGQTSNQPQHF. The CDR3 bases are TGTGCCAGCAGCCCGGGACAAACAAGCAATCAGCCCCAGCATTTT.

J is TRBJ1-2 and V is TRBV11-1, with 9 bases fitting TRBD1. Germline V lookup: CDR1 SGHAT, CDR2 FQDESV (reference sequence). Trimming took 7 bases from V and 2 from J; bases not matched to a gene: 11. This CDR3 region has 16 residues. The CDR3 protein is CASTSGDGQGNYGYTF. The CDR3 region has the DNA TGTGCCAGCACCTCGGGAGACGGACAGGGGAACTATGGCTACACCTTC.

CDR3 in amino acids: CASSLVFTGNEQFF. The CDR3, as DNA: TGTGCCAGCAGCTTAGTTTTTACAGGGAATGAGCAGTTCTTC. This chain connects TRBV7-2 to TRBJ2-1, with D possibly being TRBD1 (6 bases). The V gene lost 1 base and the J gene lost 7 bases, with 11 bases spanning the gap. The germline V gene encodes CDR1 SGHTA and CDR2 FQGNSA. CDR3 length: 14 amino acids.

The chain employs TRBV6-5 and TRBJ1-3; D is unclear. CDR3 length: 14 residues. Between the trimmed V and J ends, which lost 10 bases and 1 base, there was a span of 14 bases. Germline V gives CDR1 MNHEY, CDR2 SVGAGI. CDR3 bases: TGTGCCACCAAAACCGGGTTTTCTGGAAACACCATATATTTT. Translation: CATKTGFSGNTIYF.

V usage is TRBV19 and J usage is TRBJ2-6; D perhaps matches TRBD1 (5 bases). This CDR3 has 16 amino acids. From germline, CDR1 is LNHDA and CDR2 SQIVND (reference sequence). Trimming left V 7 bases short and J 1 base short, with 14 bases between. As DNA, the CDR3 is TGTGCCAGTACCCAGCAGGGCGCATCTGGGGCCAACGTCCTGACTTTC. Amino acid sequence: CASTQQGASGANVLTF.

The chain joins TRBV10-3 to TRBJ1-2; TRBD1 is a possible D gene (5 bases). This CDR3 is built from 16 residues. Germline CDR1 is ENHRY and CDR2 is SYGVKD. Between the trimmed V and J ends, which lost 0 bases and 4 bases, there was a span of 15 bases. The CDR3 DNA follows: TGTGCCATCAGTGAGTCGGGGGGGAAGAGTGGCTATGGCTACACCTTC. Residues: CAISESGGKSGYGYTF.

The chain has TRBV11-2 and TRBJ2-1, with D possibly being TRBD2 (6 bases). Germline CDR1 and CDR2: SGHAT and FQNNGV. V lost 5 bases to trimming and J lost 6 bases, with 20 bases between them. This CDR3 has 16 residues. As DNA, the CDR3 is TGTGCCAGCAGCCCCCAAGCGGGCGGCCCCGGCAATGAGCAGTTCTTC. It is translated as CASSPQAGGPGNEQFF.

The chain carries TRBV28 and TRBJ1-2; TRBD1 might be the D (6 bases). This CDR3 has 14 residues. Germline CDR1 is MDHEN and CDR2 is SYDVKM. Deletions cut 8 bases from V and 3 bases from J, with 16 bases between. CDR3 protein: CASRKGGVDYGYTF. The CDR3 coding sequence is TGTGCCAGCCGGAAGGGGGGGGTAGACTATGGCTACACCTTC.

V gene TRBV7-2 combines with J gene TRBJ2-7; 9 bases match TRBD2. Germline lookup yields CDR1 SGHTA and CDR2 FQGNSA. Losses at the gene ends were 6 bases for V and 2 bases for J; bases not matched to a gene: 14. The CDR3 loop spans 17 amino acids. The CDR3 reads CASSATMGLAPTYEQYF. The CDR3 DNA follows: TGTGCCAGCAGTGCGACGATGGGACTAGCCCCGACCTACGAGCAGTACTTC.

The DNA of the CDR3 is TGTGCCAGCAACGATTACGGGGGGAACACCGGGGAGCTGTTTTTT. Protein sequence: CASNDYGGNTGELFF. The chain is built from TRBV6-5 and TRBJ2-2; possibly TRBD2 for D (6 bases). The CDR3 runs to 15 residues. The germline gives CDR1 MNHEY, CDR2 SVGAGI. V lost 7 bases, J lost 1 base, and 13 bases lay in between.